A single sample gave rise to the 14 T cell receptor beta chains below, sequenced in a study of blood T cell repertoires in COVID-19. Sequenced by immunoSEQ multiplex PCR; TCRdb stores in-frame clones only, minus some. The data show a few hundred thousand clones, roughly 84% seen once. The sequenced sample consisted of peripheral blood. All receptors derive from a man aged 35 to 55 with acute or convalescent COVID-19.

The CDR3 loop is CASSQSGVGASPLHF. The CDR3 DNA follows: TGTGCCAGCAGCCAGTCCGGGGTAGGTGCTTCACCCCTCCACTTT. The rearrangement links TRBV14 to TRBJ1-6; no firm D call. The germline gives CDR1 SGHDN, CDR2 FVKESK. V lost 3 bases to trimming and J lost 9 bases, with 15 bases between them. The CDR3 extends over 15 amino acids. Full variable domain (missing parts from reference TRBV14 and TRBJ1-6): EAGVTQFPSHSVIEKGQTVTLRCDPISGHDNLYWYRRVMGKEIKFLLHFVKESKQDESGMPNNRFLAERTGGTYSTLKVQPAELEDSGVYFCASSQSGVGASPLHFGNGTRLTVT.

This clone has only a few counts. CDR3 region: CASSPPPQAGNTIYF. The CDR3 nucleotides read TGTGCCAGCAGCCCCCCACCCCAGGCTGGAAACACCATATATTTT. The chain employs TRBV9 and TRBJ1-3; D is undetermined. The CDR3 contains 15 residues. Germline V gives CDR1 SGDLS, CDR2 YYNGEE. V lost 4 bases to trimming and J lost 2 bases, with 13 bases between them.

The chain links TRBV7-9 to TRBJ1-5; no definite D call. The CDR3 extends over 14 amino acids. Germline lookup yields CDR1 SEHNR and CDR2 FQNEAQ (reference sequence). The germline V and J ends were trimmed by 5 bases and 1 base, with 9 bases remaining between them. The CDR3 loop reads CASSTTGSNQPQHF. CDR3 nucleotides: TGTGCCAGCAGCACTACGGGGAGCAATCAGCCCCAGCATTTT.

The gene calls are TRBV6-5 and TRBJ1-1; the match to TRBD1 covers 9 bases. Trimming at V came to 6 bases and at J to 5 bases, leaving 4 bases not matched to a gene. The germline gives CDR1 MNHEY, CDR2 SVGAGI. The CDR3 sequence is 13 residues long. The CDR3 protein is CASRGTGRTEAFF. The CDR3 coding sequence is TGTGCCAGCAGGGGGACAGGGCGGACTGAAGCTTTCTTT.

This chain links TRBV6-5 with TRBJ1-6; 7 bases fit TRBD1. Germline lookup yields CDR1 MNHEY and CDR2 SVGAGI. V lost 7 bases and J lost 1; bases outside the gene matches: 4. The CDR3 sequence is 15 residues long. DNA for the CDR3: TGTGCCAGCAAGGGGGCGACGTCCTATAATTCACCCCTCCACTTT. It encodes CASKGATSYNSPLHF.

The genes are TRBV30 and TRBJ2-2; 7 nucleotides match TRBD1. CDR1 is GTSNPN, CDR2 SVGIG, per germline (reference sequence). CDR3 size: 15 residues. The junction had 6 bases not matched to a gene; V was cut back by 4 bases and J by 1 base. This CDR3 reads CAWKVRDRNTGELFF. CDR3 DNA: TGTGCCTGGAAAGTGAGGGACAGGAACACCGGGGAGCTGTTTTTT.

The rearrangement uses TRBV6-2 or TRBV6-3 and TRBJ2-3, with 9 positions matching TRBD2. CDR1 is MNHEY, CDR2 SVGEGT, per germline. V lost 5 bases to trimming and J lost 3 bases; unmatched junction nucleotides: 3. There are 14 residues in the CDR3. The CDR3 loop is CASSPAGGTDTQYF. In DNA, the CDR3 is TGTGCCAGCAGTCCAGCGGGGGGAACAGATACGCAGTATTTT.

This chain connects TRBV6-5 to TRBJ1-2, with 9 bases matching TRBD1. CDR3 length: 12 amino acids. Germline V lookup: CDR1 MNHEY, CDR2 SVGAGI. V was clipped by 6 bases and J by 8 bases; unmatched bases: 4. This CDR3 is CASSRQGDGYTF. CDR3 nucleotides: TGTGCCAGCAGCCGACAGGGGGACGGCTACACCTTC.

V and J are TRBV7-2 and TRBJ2-7, with 8 bases matching TRBD1. CDR1 is SGHTA, CDR2 FQGNSA, per germline. With V trimmed by 3 bases and J by 2 bases, 3 bases remained unmatched. The CDR3 runs to 14 residues. Here the CDR3 reads CASSLSGQAYEQYF. CDR3 in DNA: TGTGCCAGCAGCTTGTCGGGACAGGCCTACGAGCAGTACTTC.

This clone was detected a few times. The V gene is TRBV2, the J gene TRBJ2-5; 9 bases match TRBD1. Germline CDR1 and CDR2: SNHLY and FYNNEI. The CDR3 consists of 14 residues. V lost 6 bases and J lost 3; bases outside the gene matches: 5. This chain's CDR3 is CASRKDRGEETQYF. In DNA form, the CDR3 reads TGTGCCAGCAGGAAGGACAGGGGAGAAGAGACCCAGTACTTC.

The chain has TRBV7-9 and TRBJ1-6; D not certain. This CDR3 region has 12 residues. In germline, CDR1 is SEHNR, CDR2 FQNEAQ (reference sequence). Between the trimmed V and J ends, which lost 5 bases and 7 bases, there was a span of 6 bases. In nucleotides, the CDR3 is TGTGCCAGCAGCGGAGGGAATTCACCCCTCCACTTT. It is translated as CASSGGNSPLHF.

V and J are TRBV2 and TRBJ2-7, with a possible D match to TRBD2 (5 bases). The CDR3 runs 13 residues. The germline CDR1 and CDR2 sequences are SNHLY and FYNNEI. V shed 6 bases and J shed 2 bases, with 11 bases lying between them. The CDR3 bases are TGTGCCAGCAGGCTTAGCGAGACCTACGAGCAGTACTTC. It specifies CASRLSETYEQYF.

This clone appeared once. The chain uses TRBV9 and TRBJ2-3; 9 bases match TRBD2. This CDR3 contains 15 residues. The germline V gene has CDR1 SGDLS and CDR2 YYNGEE. V gave up 10 bases and J gave up 0 bases; unmatched junction bases: 9. The CDR3 sequence: CARGAGGSSTDTQYF. The CDR3 DNA is TGTGCCCGGGGGGCGGGGGGGTCTAGCACAGATACGCAGTATTTT.

J is TRBJ2-7 and V is TRBV3-1 (or the pseudogene TRBV3-2); D might be TRBD2 (6 bases). V lost 0 bases and J lost 3, with 9 bases in between. CDR1 is LGHDT, CDR2 YNNKEL, per germline (reference sequence). This CDR3 region has 14 residues. CDR3: CASSQDLGGYEQYF. The CDR3 DNA sequence: TGTGCCAGCAGCCAAGATCTGGGGGGCTACGAGCAGTACTTC.